The present entry profiles one T cell receptor (beta chain) with its context. This entry belongs to a study of T cell changes during pregnancy in multiple sclerosis. This table comes from immunoSEQ multiplex PCR, and its TCRdb copy is limited to in-frame clones, with some not included. The table records 20,000 to 25,000 clones, 85% of them present only once. CDR1 SNHLY and CDR2 FYNNEI come from the germline V gene. J gave up 7 bases and V 6 bases, and 3 bases lay outside the gene matches. The length of the CDR3 is 13 residues. The chain is built from TRBV2 and TRBJ1-4, with TRBD1 identical over 9 bases. The TCR sequence derives from a female donor in good health, enrolled as a control in a pregnancy study. This specimen was CD8+ T cells from peripheral blood mononuclear cells, taken in the first trimester of pregnancy. The CDR3 is CASSVTGGEKLFF. The CDR3 DNA reads as TGTGCCAGCAGCGTGACAGGGGGTGAAAAACTGTTTTTT.